This T cell receptor beta chain is drawn from a study of T cell clonality in common variable immunodeficiency. V lost 6 bases, J lost 7 bases, and 10 bases stayed unmatched. The CDR3 extends over 14 amino acids. Germline CDR1 DFQATT, CDR2 SNEGSKA (reference sequence). Caucasian heritage predominated among both patients and controls. Regarding the study as a whole: In common variable immunodeficiency, TCR beta chains reportedly carried fewer deletions and N-nucleotide insertions. CVID subjects shared fewer TCRbeta clones than healthy controls did.

TCRdb's copy holds only in-frame clones and misses some; the assay was immunoSEQ multiplex PCR. This sample carries fewer than 40,000 clones, none of them present only once. This clone has at least ten counts. Its antigen is as yet unknown. The read falls 3 residues short of the CDR3 end, and the missing part is taken from the germline J gene. Sequenced material: peripheral blood mononuclear cells. This receptor was obtained from a person aged 18-70 years in good health. V is TRBV20-1 and J is TRBJ1-5, with 9 bases identical to TRBD1. This CDR3 reads CSATPGQGQQPQHF. The CDR3 bases that were read are TGCAGTGCCACACCGGGACAGGGTCAACAGCCC.